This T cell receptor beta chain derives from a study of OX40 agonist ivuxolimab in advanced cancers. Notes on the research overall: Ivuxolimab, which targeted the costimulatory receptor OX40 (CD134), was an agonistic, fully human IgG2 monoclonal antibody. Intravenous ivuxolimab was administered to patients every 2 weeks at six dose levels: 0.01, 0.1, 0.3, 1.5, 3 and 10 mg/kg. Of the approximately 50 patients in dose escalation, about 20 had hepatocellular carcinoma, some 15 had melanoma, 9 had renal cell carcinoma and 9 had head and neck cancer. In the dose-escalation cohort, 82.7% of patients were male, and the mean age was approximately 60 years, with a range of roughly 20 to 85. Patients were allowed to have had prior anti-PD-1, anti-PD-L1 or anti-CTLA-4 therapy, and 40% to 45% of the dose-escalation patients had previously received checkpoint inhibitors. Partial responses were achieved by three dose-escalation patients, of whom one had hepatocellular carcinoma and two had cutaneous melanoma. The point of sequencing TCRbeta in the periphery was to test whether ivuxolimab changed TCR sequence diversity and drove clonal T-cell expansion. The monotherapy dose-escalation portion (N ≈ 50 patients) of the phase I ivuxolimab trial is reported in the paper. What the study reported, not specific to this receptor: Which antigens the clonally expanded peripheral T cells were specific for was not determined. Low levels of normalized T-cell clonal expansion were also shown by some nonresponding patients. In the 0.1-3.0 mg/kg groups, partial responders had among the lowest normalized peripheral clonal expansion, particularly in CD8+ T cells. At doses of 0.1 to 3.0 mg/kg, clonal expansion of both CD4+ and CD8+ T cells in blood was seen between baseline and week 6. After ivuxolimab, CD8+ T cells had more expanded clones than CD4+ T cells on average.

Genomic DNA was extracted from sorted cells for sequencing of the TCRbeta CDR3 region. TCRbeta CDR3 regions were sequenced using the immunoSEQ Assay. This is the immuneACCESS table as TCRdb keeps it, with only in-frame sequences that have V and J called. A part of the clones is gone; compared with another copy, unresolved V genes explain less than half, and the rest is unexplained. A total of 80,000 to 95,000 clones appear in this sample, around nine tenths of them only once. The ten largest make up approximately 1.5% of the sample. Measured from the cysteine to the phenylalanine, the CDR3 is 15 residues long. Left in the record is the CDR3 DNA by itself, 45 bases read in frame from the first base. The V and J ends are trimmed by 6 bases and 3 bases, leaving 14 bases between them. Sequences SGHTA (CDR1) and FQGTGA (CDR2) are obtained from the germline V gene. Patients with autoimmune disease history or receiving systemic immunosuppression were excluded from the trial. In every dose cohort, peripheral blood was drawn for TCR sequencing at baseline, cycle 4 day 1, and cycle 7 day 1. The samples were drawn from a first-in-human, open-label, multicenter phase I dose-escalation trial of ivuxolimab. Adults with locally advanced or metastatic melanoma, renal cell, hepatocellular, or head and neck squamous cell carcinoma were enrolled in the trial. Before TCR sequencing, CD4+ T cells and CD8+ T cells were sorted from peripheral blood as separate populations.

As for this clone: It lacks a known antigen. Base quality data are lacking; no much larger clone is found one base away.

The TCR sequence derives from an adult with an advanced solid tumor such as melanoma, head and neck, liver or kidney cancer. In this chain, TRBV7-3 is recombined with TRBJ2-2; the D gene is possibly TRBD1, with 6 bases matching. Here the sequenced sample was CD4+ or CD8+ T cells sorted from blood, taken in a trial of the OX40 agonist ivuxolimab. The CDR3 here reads CASSLNYRDTGELFF. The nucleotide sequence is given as TGTGCCAGCAGTCTGAATTACAGGGACACCGGGGAGCTGTTTTTT.